This record covers a single TCR beta chain. This entry comes from a study of blood T cell repertoires in COVID-19. Trimming took 0 bases from V and 6 from J, leaving 12 bases between them. CDR1 and CDR2 from the germline V gene are MRHNA and SNTAGT. The CDR3 runs to 14 residues. Repertoires were generated with immunoSEQ multiplex PCR, while TCRdb's copy carries only in-frame clones and drops some. The table has 60,000 to 70,000 clones, about 74% seen once. V gene TRBV6-4 combines with J gene TRBJ2-7; no clear D gene. The sequencing input was peripheral blood. The origin of this receptor is an elderly woman with acute or convalescent COVID-19. DNA of the CDR3: TGTGCCAGCAGTGACTCCGAGGCATCGGTCGAGCAGTACTTC. This sequence encodes CASSDSEASVEQYF.